This T cell receptor (beta chain) was profiled in a study of blood T cell repertoires in COVID-19. Study information: Whether acute or convalescent, the COVID-19 samples came from the United States, Italy and Spain.

Germline-derived CDR1 and CDR2 are SGHTA and FQGNSA. The germline V and J ends were trimmed by 1 base and 4 bases, with 19 bases remaining between them. This CDR3 is 17 amino acids long. The sample holds many counts of this clone. Per the authors' pipeline: Reference gene primer amplification gave nucleated cell count estimates. The method was immunoSEQ multiplex PCR; TCRdb's version includes in-frame clones alone and lacks a portion of them. V and J calls plus clone size are reproduced from that table; the DNA served to infer D and trimming. The repertoire holds roughly 200,000 clones, 84% seen once, with about 13% in the top ten.

This sequence originates from a human donor in a cohort sampled during active COVID-19. Sample: peripheral blood. V usage is TRBV7-2 and J usage is TRBJ1-2, with D perhaps matching TRBD1 (5 bases). For the CDR3, the DNA is TGTGCCAGCAGCTTAGGAACCGGGGCGGCGGGAGTCTATGGCTACACCTTC. Amino acids: CASSLGTGAAGVYGYTF.